The clone carrying this T cell receptor beta chain was found a few times. Its antigen is undetermined. The CDR3 runs to 14 residues. Germline V gene sequence: CDR1 SGDLS, CDR2 YYNGEE. Trimming stripped 4 bases from V and 2 bases from J, with 13 bases between. Amplification targeted TCR beta CDR3 regions from RNA transcripts. Researchers ran a first-round RT-PCR on the TCR CDR3 using the HTBI primer set. TCRdb re-analysed the multiplex PCR reads in MiXCR, keeping a single row per CDR3 protein. The sample has about 130,000 distinct CDR3 sequences; around 20% are singletons. More than 9.5 ml fresh peripheral blood yielded the PBMCs. The source of the sample is a study of T cells in Graves' hyperthyroidism and ophthalmopathy. Study-wide points: Ophthalmopathy could be told apart from stable hyperthyroidism with a 13 V-J model.

Material: blood. This sequence was found in a woman aged 45-60 years with Graves' hyperthyroidism that later progressed to Graves' ophthalmopathy. The V and J genes are TRBV9 and TRBJ2-7, with TRBD2 as a possible D gene (6 bases). CDR3 coding DNA: TGTGCCAGCAGCAGTCTTGCGGGGCCCTACGAGCAGTACTTC. Amino acids: CASSSLAGPYEQYF.